The rows below give T cell receptor beta chains drawn from one sample of a study of blood T cells in healthy people across ages. MiXCR was run by TCRdb on the 5' RACE reads, yielding one entry per CDR3 protein. The sample includes around 320,000 distinct CDR3 sequences, less than 30% seen only once; the top ten take around 30%. Sequencing used blood. These TCRs come from a woman between 70 and 85 years old in good health. CDR3s include the opening cysteine and the closing phenylalanine or tryptophan. The order of the fields is V gene, J gene, D gene, clone size, CDR3 DNA, CDR3 protein. A D gene is named only where the DNA matches it firmly. Rows may omit the clone size; those that give it use once, few, many or a size class.

TRBV25-1,TRBJ2-7,-,-,TGTGCCAGCAGTGAATTACAGGGAAGGGCCTACGAGCAGTACTTC,CASSELQGRAYEQYF
TRBV15,TRBJ2-7,TRBD2,-,TGTGCCACCAGCTTGCGAGCGGGATTGGGCTCCTACGAGCAGTACTTC,CATSLRAGLGSYEQYF
TRBV20-1,TRBJ1-1,-,few,TGCAGTGTAAGGGTCGGGAACACTGAAGCTTTCTTT,CSVRVGNTEAFF
TRBV2,TRBJ1-4,-,-,TGTGCCAGCTGCGGGCCGACTAATGAAAAACTGTTTTTT,CASCGPTNEKLFF
TRBV5-1,TRBJ2-1,-,many,TGCGCCAGCAGCTTACCTACAATCTACAATGAGCAGTTCTTC,CASSLPTIYNEQFF
TRBV6-6,TRBJ1-2,TRBD1,few,TGTGCCAGCAGGCCTAACCGGGACAGAGCTGATGGCTACACCTTC,CASRPNRDRADGYTF
TRBV7-2,TRBJ2-1,-,-,TGTGCCAGCAGCTTAGTTGCGGCCCTACTCAATGAGCAGTTCTTC,CASSLVAALLNEQFF
TRBV6-6,TRBJ1-2,TRBD1,-,TGTGCCAGCAGTAGGGACCGGGACAGCCTGATTAGCACCTTC,CASSRDRDSLISTF
TRBV14,TRBJ2-5,-,many,TGTGCCAGCAGCCAGTCCGGACACCGCGTCGGGGAGACCCAGTACTTC,CASSQSGHRVGETQYF
TRBV4-2,TRBJ2-7,-,-,TGTGCCAGCAGCCAAGAAGGGCCCGGGGAGAGCTCCTACGAGCAGTACTTC,CASSQEGPGESSYEQYF
TRBV5-1,TRBJ2-2,-,few,TGCGCCAGCAGCTCCCGGACTGGTGGGGAGCTGTTTTTT,CASSSRTGGELFF
TRBV7-9,TRBJ1-5,-,-,TGTGCCAGCAGCTCTCGGGACGGCAATCAGCCCCAGCATTTT,CASSSRDGNQPQHF
TRBV7-2,TRBJ2-1,TRBD2,few,TGTGCCAGCAGCTTAGCGCATTTGCTAGCGGGAGGGTACAATGAGCAGTTCTTC,CASSLAHLLAGGYNEQFF
TRBV28,TRBJ1-1,-,-,TGTGCCAGCTGCCCGTCTACGGGGTCTCCCGAAGCTTTCTTT,CASCPSTGSPEAFF
TRBV2,TRBJ2-7,-,-,TGTGCCAGCAAGTTGGTACTGAAATACGAGCAGTACTTC,CASKLVLKYEQYF
TRBV20-1,TRBJ2-5,TRBD2,-,TGCAGTGCTAGAGACGGACTAGCGGTTAGGGGGATGGAGACCCAGTACTTC,CSARDGLAVRGMETQYF
TRBV29-1,TRBJ1-5,-,once,TGCAGCGTTGTAGCGTCCGACGGCCAGCATTTT,CSVVASDGQHF
TRBV18,TRBJ2-1,TRBD2,once,TGTGCCAGCTCACCAACTGGCGGGAGCGACAATGAGCAGTTCTTC,CASSPTGGSDNEQFF
TRBV4-2,TRBJ2-5,TRBD1,-,TGTGCCAGCAGCTCAAGGACAGGACCGGAGGAGACCCAGTACTTC,CASSSRTGPEETQYF
TRBV14,TRBJ2-3,TRBD2,-,TGTGCCAGCAGCCAAAGTAGTGGACTAGCGGGCGCAGATACGCAGTATTTT,CASSQSSGLAGADTQYF
TRBV6-5,TRBJ2-3,-,many,TGTGCCAGCAGTTACTCGATGGGGACAGATACGCAGTATTTT,CASSYSMGTDTQYF
TRBV3-1,TRBJ2-7,-,-,TGTGCCAGCAGCCCCTTGGCTGGGTCCTACGAGCAGTACTTC,CASSPLAGSYEQYF
TRBV3-1,TRBJ2-7,-,few,TGTGCCAGCAGCCAACTCACAGGCTATTCAACCTACGAGCAGTACTTC,CASSQLTGYSTYEQYF
TRBV5-1,TRBJ2-6,TRBD1,-,TGCGCCAGCACCCCGGGACAGGCCTCTGGGGCCAACGTCCTGACTTTC,CASTPGQASGANVLTF
TRBV10-3,TRBJ2-1,TRBD1,-,TGTGCCATCAGTGAGCCCGGACAGGGACACAATGAGCAGTTCTTC,CAISEPGQGHNEQFF
TRBV3-1,TRBJ2-7,-,-,TGTGCCAGCAGCCAAGGGGCATCCTACGAGCAGTACTTC,CASSQGASYEQYF
TRBV5-1,TRBJ1-4,-,few,TGCGCCAGCAGCTTTGGACAGAAAAATGAAAAACTGTTTTTT,CASSFGQKNEKLFF
TRBV7-3,TRBJ2-1,-,few,TGTGCCAGCAGCTTAACGAAGACCAGCGGGCTCTACAATGAGCAGTTCTTC,CASSLTKTSGLYNEQFF
TRBV4-1,TRBJ1-5,TRBD1,-,TGCGCCAGCAGCCGGGACCGGACAGGGTTGGACCAGCCCCAGCATTTT,CASSRDRTGLDQPQHF
TRBV7-9,TRBJ2-1,TRBD2,-,TGTGCCAGCAGCCCCCCGACTAGCGGGGGAGACAATGAGCAGTTCTTC,CASSPPTSGGDNEQFF
TRBV20-1,TRBJ2-5,TRBD1,-,TGCAGTGCTGGGCGGCCGGGATTCTCGACAGGGGGTGGAGAGACCCAGTACTTC,CSAGRPGFSTGGGETQYF
TRBV20-1,TRBJ2-1,TRBD2,few,TGCAGTGCTAGAGTAAAACTAGCGGGAGGAATGCAGTTCTTC,CSARVKLAGGMQFF
TRBV2,TRBJ2-1,-,-,TGTGCCAGCAGAAAAAGCGCTAGCGTTCAGTTCTTC,CASRKSASVQFF
TRBV12-3/TRBV12-4,TRBJ1-6,-,-,TGTGCCAGCGTCACGGGTGGTGATTCACCCCTCCACTTT,CASVTGGDSPLHF
TRBV7-3,TRBJ2-7,TRBD1,few,TGTGCCAGCAGCTTAGGGACAGGGGGGGAGCAGTACTTC,CASSLGTGGEQYF
TRBV29-1,TRBJ2-4,-,-,TGCAGCGTTGCCCGAGGGACTGCGTTTAAAAACATTCAGTACTTC,CSVARGTAFKNIQYF
TRBV28,TRBJ1-5,-,-,TGTGCCAGCAGCCGCCCAGGGGCTAGCAATCAGCCCCAGCATTTT,CASSRPGASNQPQHF
TRBV5-6,TRBJ1-2,-,-,TGTGCCAGCAGCTTGGCCGGACAGCTAGAGGCCTATGGCTACACCTTC,CASSLAGQLEAYGYTF
TRBV29-1,TRBJ2-1,TRBD2,few,TGCAGCGTTGCTAGCGGGAGGGCCTCGGTTGAGCAGTTCTTC,CSVASGRASVEQFF
TRBV3-1,TRBJ2-3,-,-,TGTGCCAGCAGCCAATTCGGGAAGGGTATCTGGACGCAGTATTTT,CASSQFGKGIWTQYF
TRBV29-1,TRBJ2-5,TRBD1,few,TGCAGCGTTGAAGATAGGGACAGGGGGGAAGAGACCCAGTACTTC,CSVEDRDRGEETQYF
TRBV5-1,TRBJ2-1,TRBD2,-,TGCGCCAGCAGAGGGGGACTAGCGGGAGGTGCTGAGCAGTTCTTC,CASRGGLAGGAEQFF
TRBV29-1,TRBJ2-7,-,-,TGCAGCGTTGAACTTCAGGGAATCTCCTACGAGCAGTACTTC,CSVELQGISYEQYF
TRBV6-2/TRBV6-3,TRBJ2-4,-,-,TGTGCCAGCAGCAATACGGACATTCAGTACTTC,CASSNTDIQYF
TRBV6-5,TRBJ2-7,-,-,TGTGCCAGCAGTTCGGAGGGGAATGCCTACGAGCAGTACTTC,CASSSEGNAYEQYF
TRBV27,TRBJ1-1,TRBD1,-,TGTGCCAGCAGTTTCAGGGGGCAAACTGAAGCTTTCTTT,CASSFRGQTEAFF